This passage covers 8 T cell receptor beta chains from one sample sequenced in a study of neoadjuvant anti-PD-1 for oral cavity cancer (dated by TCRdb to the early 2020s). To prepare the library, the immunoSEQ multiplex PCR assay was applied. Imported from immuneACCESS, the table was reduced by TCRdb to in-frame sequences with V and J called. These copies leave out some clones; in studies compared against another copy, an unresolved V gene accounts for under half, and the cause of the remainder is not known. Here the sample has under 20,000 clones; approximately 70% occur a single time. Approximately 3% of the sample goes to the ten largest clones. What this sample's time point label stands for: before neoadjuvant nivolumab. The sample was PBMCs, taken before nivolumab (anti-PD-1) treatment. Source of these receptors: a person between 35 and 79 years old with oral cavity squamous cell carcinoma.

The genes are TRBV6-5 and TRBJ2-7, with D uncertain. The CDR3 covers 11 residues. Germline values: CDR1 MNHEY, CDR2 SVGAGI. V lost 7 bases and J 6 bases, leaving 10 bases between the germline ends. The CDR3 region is CASKSEGEQYF. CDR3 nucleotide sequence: TGTGCCAGCAAGTCTGAAGGCGAGCAGTACTTC.

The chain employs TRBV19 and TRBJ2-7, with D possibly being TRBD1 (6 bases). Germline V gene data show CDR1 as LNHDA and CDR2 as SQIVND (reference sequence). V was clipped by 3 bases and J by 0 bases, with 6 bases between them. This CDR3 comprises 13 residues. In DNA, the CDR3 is TGTGCCAGTAGTATGGACAGCTCCTACGAGCAGTACTTC. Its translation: CASSMDSSYEQYF.

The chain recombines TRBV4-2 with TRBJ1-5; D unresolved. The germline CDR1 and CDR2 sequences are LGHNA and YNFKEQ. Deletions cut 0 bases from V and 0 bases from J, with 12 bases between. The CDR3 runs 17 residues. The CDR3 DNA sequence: TGTGCCAGCAGCCAAGATTGGGCAGTGTATAGCAATCAGCCCCAGCATTTT. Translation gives CASSQDWAVYSNQPQHF.

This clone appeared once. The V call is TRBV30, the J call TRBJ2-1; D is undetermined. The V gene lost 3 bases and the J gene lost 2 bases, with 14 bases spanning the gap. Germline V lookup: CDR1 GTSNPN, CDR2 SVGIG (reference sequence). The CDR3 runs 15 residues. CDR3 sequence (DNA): TGTGCCTGGAGAGCCTCCGGATATACCTACAATGAGCAGTTCTTC. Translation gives CAWRASGYTYNEQFF.

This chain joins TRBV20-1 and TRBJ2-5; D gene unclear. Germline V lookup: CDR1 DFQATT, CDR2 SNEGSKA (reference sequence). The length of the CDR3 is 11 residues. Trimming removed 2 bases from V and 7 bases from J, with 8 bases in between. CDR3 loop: CSARSPPTQYF. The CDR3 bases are TGCAGTGCTAGATCACCCCCGACCCAGTACTTC.

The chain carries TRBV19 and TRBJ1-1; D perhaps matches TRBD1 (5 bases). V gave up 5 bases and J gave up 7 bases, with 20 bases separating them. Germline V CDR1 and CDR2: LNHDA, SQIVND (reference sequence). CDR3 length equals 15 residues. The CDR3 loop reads CASSRADGARGEAFF. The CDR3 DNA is TGTGCCAGTAGTCGGGCCGACGGGGCGCGGGGTGAAGCTTTCTTT.

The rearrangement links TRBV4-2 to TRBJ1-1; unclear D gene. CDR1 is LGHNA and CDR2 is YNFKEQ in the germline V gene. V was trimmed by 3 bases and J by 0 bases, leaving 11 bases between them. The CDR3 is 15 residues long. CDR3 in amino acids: CASSQEATLNTEAFF. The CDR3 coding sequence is TGTGCCAGCAGCCAGGAGGCCACCCTGAACACTGAAGCTTTCTTT.

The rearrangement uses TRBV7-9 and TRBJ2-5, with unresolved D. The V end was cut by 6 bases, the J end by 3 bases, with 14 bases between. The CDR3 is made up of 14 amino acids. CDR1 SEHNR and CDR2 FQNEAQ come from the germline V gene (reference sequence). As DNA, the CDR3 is TGTGCCAGCAGTCCTGCCCTCAAGGAAGAGACCCAGTACTTC. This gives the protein CASSPALKEETQYF.